This T cell receptor (beta chain) was observed in a study of T cell responses to AZD1222 COVID-19 vaccine (dated by TCRdb to about 2021). For context, the study as a whole: A total of 230 to 250 trial participants underwent TCR sequencing, of whom about 210 received two doses of AZD1222 and 26 received two doses of the MenACWY control vaccine. Trial participants were enrolled by age into 18-55, 56-69 and 70-plus year subgroups, with about 150, 28 and 57 TCR-sequenced participants respectively. The paper as a whole reports these results and caveats: Epitopes outside the regions mutated in the B.1.351 and B.1.1.7 variants were reportedly recognized by nearly half of the unique spike-specific TCRs. Vaccine-associated CD4 TCRs spanned the whole spike protein, with dominant responses in regions 160-218 and 743-854. Most participants were white British and females outnumbered males, and the authors suggested that clonal diversity may have been underestimated. After two AZD1222 doses, spike-specific TCR breadth and depth were significantly higher than at day 0 and than in MenACWY recipients. In the small 56-69-year group, the increase in depth fell short of significance, most likely because of low power. Because no samples from the day 14 peak response were available, repertoires could be characterized only after the peak T cell response. Only five to seven AZD1222 recipients were SARS-CoV-2 seropositive at baseline, limiting conclusions about previously exposed vaccinees.

V drops 4 bases and J drops 4 bases, leaving 13 bases in between. The CDR3 runs 14 amino acids, cysteine and phenylalanine included. Only CDR3 DNA remains: 42 bases, in frame from the first base. Based on the germline V gene, the CDR1 and CDR2 sequences are MNHEY and SVGAGI. This sample's time point label indicates: about 28 days (+/-7) after the second vaccine dose. Because spike-specific TCR depth and breadth did not differ between the two schedules, AZD1222 recipients who got a second dose at roughly 4 weeks were pooled with those who got a second dose at roughly 12 weeks. Samples from vaccinated people were obtained from the UK trials COV001 and COV002, which included a single-blind randomized controlled phase 2/3 trial of AZD1222 (ChAdOx1 nCoV-19) in healthy adults. Trial participant PBMC samples were collected at day 0 and day 28 after the second dose for TCRbeta chain sequencing. On this clone: It lacks a known antigen. Base qualities are not provided; no much larger clone lies one nucleotide away.

The CDR3 regions of human TCRbeta chains were analyzed by immunosequencing. The original methods were these. TCRs in the repertoires were matched against a reference library of SARS-CoV-2-specific TCRs that had been generated with the MIRA antigen-specificity platform. Breadth meant the fraction of unique TCRs that were SARS-CoV-2-associated, whereas depth meant the fraction of total T cells that were SARS-CoV-2-associated. Each spike-specific TCR was assigned to its reactive spike region and to a CD4 or CD8 class using the MIRA data. Log10-transformed breadth and depth values were compared by one-way ANOVA with Sidak's multiple comparisons tests. As stored in TCRdb, this immuneACCESS dataset retains in-frame rearrangements with V and J assigned. A fraction of the clones does not appear; measured against another copy, unresolved V genes explain less than half of the discrepancy, and the remainder lacks a known reason. That table furnishes V, J and clone size, whereas the DNA furnished D and trimming. Recorded for this sample are 190,000 or so clones; approximately 90% of them occurred a single time. Roughly 26% of the sample is in the top ten clones.

The material was peripheral blood, obtained 28 days after the second AZD1222 dose. The V and J segments used are TRBV6-5 and TRBJ1-2; D gene: possibly TRBD1, on 5 matching bases. This sequence was found in an adult who received the AZD1222 COVID-19 vaccine. The DNA sequence is TGTGCCAGCAGTTCCCGGGGCGCGGGCTATGGCTACACCTTC. It translates to CASSSRGAGYGYTF.